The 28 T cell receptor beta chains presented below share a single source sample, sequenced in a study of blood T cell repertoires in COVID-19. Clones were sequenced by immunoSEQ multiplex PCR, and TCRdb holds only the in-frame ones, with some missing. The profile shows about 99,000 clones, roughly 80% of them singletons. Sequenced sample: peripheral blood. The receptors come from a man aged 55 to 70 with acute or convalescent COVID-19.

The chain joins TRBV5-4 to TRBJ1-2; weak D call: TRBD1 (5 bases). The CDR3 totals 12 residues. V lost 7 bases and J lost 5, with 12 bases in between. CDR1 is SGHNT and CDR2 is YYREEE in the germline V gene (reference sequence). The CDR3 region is CASRGTDYGYTF. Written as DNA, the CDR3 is TGTGCCAGCCGCGGGACGGATTATGGCTACACCTTC.

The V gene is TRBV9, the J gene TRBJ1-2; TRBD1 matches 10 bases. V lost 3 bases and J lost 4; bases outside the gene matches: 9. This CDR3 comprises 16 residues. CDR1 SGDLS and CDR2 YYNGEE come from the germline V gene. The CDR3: CASSAAGQGVSYGYTF. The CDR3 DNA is TGTGCCAGCAGCGCCGCCGGACAGGGGGTTAGCTATGGCTACACCTTC.

In DNA, the CDR3 is TGTGCCAGCAGCTTGAGGGTGGGTGGCAATCAGCCCCAGCATTTT. Translation: CASSLRVGGNQPQHF. The chain joins TRBV7-2 to TRBJ1-5; D is undetermined. The germline V gene has CDR1 SGHTA and CDR2 FQGNSA. The CDR3 is 15 amino acids. V gave up 3 bases and J gave up 2 bases, with 11 bases separating them.

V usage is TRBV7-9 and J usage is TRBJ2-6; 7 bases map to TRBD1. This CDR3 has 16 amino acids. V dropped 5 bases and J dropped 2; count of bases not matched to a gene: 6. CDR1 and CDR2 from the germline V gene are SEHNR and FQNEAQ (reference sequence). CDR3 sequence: CASSVQGFPGANVLTF. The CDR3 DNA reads TGTGCCAGCAGCGTACAGGGGTTCCCTGGGGCCAACGTCCTGACTTTC.

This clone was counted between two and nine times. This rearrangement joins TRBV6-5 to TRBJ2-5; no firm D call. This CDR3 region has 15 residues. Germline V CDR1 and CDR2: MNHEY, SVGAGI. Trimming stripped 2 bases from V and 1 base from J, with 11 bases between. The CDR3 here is CASSYGWRVQETQYF. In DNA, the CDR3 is TGTGCCAGCAGTTACGGGTGGAGAGTCCAAGAGACCCAGTACTTC.

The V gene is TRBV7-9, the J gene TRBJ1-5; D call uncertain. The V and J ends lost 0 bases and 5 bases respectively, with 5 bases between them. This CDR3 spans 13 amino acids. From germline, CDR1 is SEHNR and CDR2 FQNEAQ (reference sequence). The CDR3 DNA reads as TGTGCCAGCAGCTTAGCCTCTCATCAGCCCCAGCATTTT. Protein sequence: CASSLASHQPQHF.

The CDR3 nucleotides read TGCGCCAGCAGAAAACGTAGCCCCTACGAGCAGTACGTC. Encoded protein: CASRKRSPYEQYV. The chain recombines TRBV4-1 with TRBJ2-7; no clear D. CDR1 is MGHRA, CDR2 YSYEKL, per germline. V gave up 6 bases and J gave up 2 bases, with 11 bases separating them. The length of the CDR3 is 13 residues.

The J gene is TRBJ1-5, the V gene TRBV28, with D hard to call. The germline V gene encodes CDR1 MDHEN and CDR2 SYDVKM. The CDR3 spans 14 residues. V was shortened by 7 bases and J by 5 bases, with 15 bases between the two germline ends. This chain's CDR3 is CASMGGSGDQPQHF. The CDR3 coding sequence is TGTGCCAGCATGGGTGGGTCCGGAGATCAGCCCCAGCATTTT.

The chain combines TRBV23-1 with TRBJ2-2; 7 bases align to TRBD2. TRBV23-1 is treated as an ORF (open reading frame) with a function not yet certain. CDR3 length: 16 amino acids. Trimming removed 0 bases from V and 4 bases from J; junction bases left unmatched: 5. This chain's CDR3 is CASSQSGRECTGELFF. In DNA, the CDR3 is TGCGCCAGCAGTCAATCGGGGCGGGAGTGCACCGGGGAGCTGTTTTTT.

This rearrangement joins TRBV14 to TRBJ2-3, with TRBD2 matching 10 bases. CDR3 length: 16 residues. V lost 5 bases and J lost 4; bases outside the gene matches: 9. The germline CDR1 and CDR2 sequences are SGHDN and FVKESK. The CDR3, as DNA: TGTGCCAGCAGCTTGCTAGCGGGAGTCCCTCCAGATACGCAGTATTTT. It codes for CASSLLAGVPPDTQYF.

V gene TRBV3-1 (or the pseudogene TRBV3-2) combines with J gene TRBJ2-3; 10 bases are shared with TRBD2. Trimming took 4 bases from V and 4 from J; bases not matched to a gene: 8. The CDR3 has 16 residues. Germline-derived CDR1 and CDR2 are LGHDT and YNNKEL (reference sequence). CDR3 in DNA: TGTGCCAGCAGCCCTATAGCGGGAGGTGAGGCAGATACGCAGTATTTT. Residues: CASSPIAGGEADTQYF.

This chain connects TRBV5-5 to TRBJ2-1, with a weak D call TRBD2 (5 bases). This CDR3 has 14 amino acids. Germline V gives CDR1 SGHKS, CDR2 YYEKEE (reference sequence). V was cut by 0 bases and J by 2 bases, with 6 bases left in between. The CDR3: CASSLGLTYNEQFF. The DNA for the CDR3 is TGTGCCAGCAGCTTGGGACTAACCTACAATGAGCAGTTCTTC.

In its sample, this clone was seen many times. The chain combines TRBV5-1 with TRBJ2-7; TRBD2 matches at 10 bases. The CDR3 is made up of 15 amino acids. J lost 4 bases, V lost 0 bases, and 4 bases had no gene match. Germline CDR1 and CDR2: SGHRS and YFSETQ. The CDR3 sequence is CASSLDTSGMYEQYF. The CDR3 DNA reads TGCGCCAGCAGCTTGGATACTAGCGGGATGTACGAGCAGTACTTC.

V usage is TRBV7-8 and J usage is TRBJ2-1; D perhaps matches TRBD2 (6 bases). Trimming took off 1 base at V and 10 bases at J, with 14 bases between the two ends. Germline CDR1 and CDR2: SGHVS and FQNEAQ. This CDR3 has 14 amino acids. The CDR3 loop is CASSLGLPGGEQFF. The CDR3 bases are TGTGCCAGCAGCTTAGGTCTCCCAGGAGGGGAGCAGTTCTTC. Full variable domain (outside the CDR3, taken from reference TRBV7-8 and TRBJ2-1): GAGVSQSPRYKVAKRGQDVALRCDPISGHVSLFWYQQALGQGPEFLTYFQNEAQLDKSGLPSDRFFAERPEGSVSTLKIQRTQQEDSAVYLCASSLGLPGGEQFFGPGTRLTVL.

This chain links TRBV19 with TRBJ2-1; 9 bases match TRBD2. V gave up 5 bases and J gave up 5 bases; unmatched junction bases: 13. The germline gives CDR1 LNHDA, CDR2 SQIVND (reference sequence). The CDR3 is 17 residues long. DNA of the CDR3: TGTGCCAGTAGTCCCAGACTAGCGGCCAGGAGTAACAATGAGCAGTTCTTC. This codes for CASSPRLAARSNNEQFF.

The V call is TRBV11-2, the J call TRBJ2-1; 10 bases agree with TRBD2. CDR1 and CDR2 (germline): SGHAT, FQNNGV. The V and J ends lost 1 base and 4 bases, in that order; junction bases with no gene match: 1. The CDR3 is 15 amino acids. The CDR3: CASSLVLAGYNEQFF. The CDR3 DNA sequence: TGTGCCAGCAGCTTAGTACTAGCGGGGTACAATGAGCAGTTCTTC.

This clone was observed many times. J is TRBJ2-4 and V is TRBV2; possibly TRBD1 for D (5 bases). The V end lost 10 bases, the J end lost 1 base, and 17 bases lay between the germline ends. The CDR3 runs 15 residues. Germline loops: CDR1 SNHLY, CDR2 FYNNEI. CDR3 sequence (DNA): TGTGCCACCCTGCCAATAGGGGCGGCCAAAAACATTCAGTACTTC. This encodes CATLPIGAAKNIQYF.

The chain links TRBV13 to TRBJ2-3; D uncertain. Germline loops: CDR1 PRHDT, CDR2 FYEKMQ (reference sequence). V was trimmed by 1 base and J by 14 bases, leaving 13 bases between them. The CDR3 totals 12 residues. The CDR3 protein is CASSLVPSVRYF. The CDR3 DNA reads TGTGCCAGCAGCTTAGTTCCAAGCGTACGGTATTTT.

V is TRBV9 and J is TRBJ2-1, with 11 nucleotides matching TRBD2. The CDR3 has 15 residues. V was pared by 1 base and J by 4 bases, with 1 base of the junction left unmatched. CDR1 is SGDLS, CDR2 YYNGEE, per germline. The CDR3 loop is CASSVTSGRYNEQFF. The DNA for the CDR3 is TGTGCCAGCAGCGTAACTAGCGGGAGATACAATGAGCAGTTCTTC. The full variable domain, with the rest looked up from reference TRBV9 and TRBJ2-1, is DSGVTQTPKHLITATGQRVTLRCSPRSGDLSVYWYQQSLDQGLQFLIQYYNGEERAKGNILERFSAQQFPDLHSELNLSSLELGDSALYFCASSVTSGRYNEQFFGPGTRLTVL.

The DNA of the CDR3 is TGTGCCAGTAGTGGGCAGATATTTAGCAATCAGCCCCAGCATTTT. Protein sequence: CASSGQIFSNQPQHF. This chain joins TRBV19 and TRBJ1-5; D unresolved. Germline V gives CDR1 LNHDA, CDR2 SQIVND (reference sequence). This CDR3 comprises 15 residues. The V end was cut by 5 bases, the J end by 0 bases, with 11 bases between.

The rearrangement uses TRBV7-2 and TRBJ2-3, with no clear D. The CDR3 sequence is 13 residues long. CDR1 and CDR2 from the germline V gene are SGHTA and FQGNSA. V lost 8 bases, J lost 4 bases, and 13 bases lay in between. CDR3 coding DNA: TGTGCCAGCTGCGCCGGGTCGGCAGATACGCAGTATTTT. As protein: CASCAGSADTQYF.

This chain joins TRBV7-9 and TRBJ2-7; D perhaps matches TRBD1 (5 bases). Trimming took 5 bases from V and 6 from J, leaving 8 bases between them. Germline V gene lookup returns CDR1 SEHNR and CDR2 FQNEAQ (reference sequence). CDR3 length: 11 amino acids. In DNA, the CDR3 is TGTGCCAGCAGCCGAAGGGGCGAGCAGTACTTC. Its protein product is CASSRRGEQYF.

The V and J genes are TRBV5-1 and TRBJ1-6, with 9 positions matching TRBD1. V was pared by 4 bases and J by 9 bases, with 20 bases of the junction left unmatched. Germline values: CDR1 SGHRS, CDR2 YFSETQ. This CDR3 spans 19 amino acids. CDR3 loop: CASSLSGTGLARGGSPLHF. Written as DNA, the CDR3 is TGCGCCAGCAGCCTATCCGGGACAGGGTTGGCCCGGGGAGGTTCACCCCTCCACTTT.

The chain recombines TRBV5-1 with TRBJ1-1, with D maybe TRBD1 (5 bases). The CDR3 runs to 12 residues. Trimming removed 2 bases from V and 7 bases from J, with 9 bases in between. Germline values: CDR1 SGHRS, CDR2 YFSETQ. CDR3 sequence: CASSFGQGEAFF. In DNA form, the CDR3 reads TGCGCCAGCAGCTTCGGGCAGGGTGAAGCTTTCTTT.

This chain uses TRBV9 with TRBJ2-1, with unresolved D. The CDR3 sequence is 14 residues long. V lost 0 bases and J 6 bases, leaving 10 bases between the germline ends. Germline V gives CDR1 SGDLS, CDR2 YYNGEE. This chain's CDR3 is CASSVEALVNEQFF. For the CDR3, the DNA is TGTGCCAGCAGCGTAGAAGCCCTAGTCAATGAGCAGTTCTTC.

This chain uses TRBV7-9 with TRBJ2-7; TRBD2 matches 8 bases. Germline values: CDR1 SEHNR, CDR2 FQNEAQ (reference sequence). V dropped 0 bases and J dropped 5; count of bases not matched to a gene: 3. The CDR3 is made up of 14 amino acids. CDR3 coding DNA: TGTGCCAGCAGCTTAGCGGGTAGCGGGAACGAGCAGTACTTC. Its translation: CASSLAGSGNEQYF.

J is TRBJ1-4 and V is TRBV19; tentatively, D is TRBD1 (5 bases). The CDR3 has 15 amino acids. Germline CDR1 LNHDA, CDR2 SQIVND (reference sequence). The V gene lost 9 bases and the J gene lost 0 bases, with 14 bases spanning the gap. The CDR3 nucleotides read TGTGCCAGCACCTTCGAAGGGGCAACTAATGAAAAACTGTTTTTT. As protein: CASTFEGATNEKLFF. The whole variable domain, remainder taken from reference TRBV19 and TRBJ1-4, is DGGITQSPKYLFRKEGQNVTLSCEQNLNHDAMYWYRQDPGQGLRLIYYSQIVNDFQKGDIAEGYSVSREKKESFPLTVTSAQKNPTAFYLCASTFEGATNEKLFFGSGTQLSVL.

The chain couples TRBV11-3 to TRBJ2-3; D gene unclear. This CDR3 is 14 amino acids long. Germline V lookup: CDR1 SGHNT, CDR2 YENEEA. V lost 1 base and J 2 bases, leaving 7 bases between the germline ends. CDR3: CASSLGRLTDTQYF. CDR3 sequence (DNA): TGTGCCAGCAGCTTAGGGCGGCTCACAGATACGCAGTATTTT.